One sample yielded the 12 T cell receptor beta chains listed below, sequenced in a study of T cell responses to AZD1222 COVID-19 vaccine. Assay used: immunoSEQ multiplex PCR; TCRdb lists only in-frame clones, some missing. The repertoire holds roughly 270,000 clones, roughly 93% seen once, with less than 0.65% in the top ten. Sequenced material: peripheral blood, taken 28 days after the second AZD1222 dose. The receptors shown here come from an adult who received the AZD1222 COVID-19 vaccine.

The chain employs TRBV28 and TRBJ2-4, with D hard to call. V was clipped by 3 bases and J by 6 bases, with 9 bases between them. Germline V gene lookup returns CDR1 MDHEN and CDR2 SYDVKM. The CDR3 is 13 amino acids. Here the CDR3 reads CASSFKWANIQYF. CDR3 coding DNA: TGTGCCAGCAGTTTTAAGTGGGCAAACATTCAGTACTTC. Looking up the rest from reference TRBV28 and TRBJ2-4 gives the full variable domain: DVKVTQSSRYLVKRTGEKVFLECVQDMDHENMFWYRQDPGLGLRLIYFSYDVKMKEKGDIPEGYSVSREKKERFSLILESASTNQTSMYLCASSFKWANIQYFGAGTRLSVL.

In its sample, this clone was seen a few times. The CDR3 DNA reads TGTGCCAGCAGTCCTGGGGCCGGTTCTGGAAACACCATATATTTT. This translates into CASSPGAGSGNTIYF. The V gene is TRBV25-1, the J gene TRBJ1-3; tentative D call: TRBD1 (5 bases). This CDR3 is 15 amino acids long. Germline V gene lookup returns CDR1 MGHDK and CDR2 SYGVNS. V gave up 5 bases and J gave up 1 base, with 12 bases separating them.

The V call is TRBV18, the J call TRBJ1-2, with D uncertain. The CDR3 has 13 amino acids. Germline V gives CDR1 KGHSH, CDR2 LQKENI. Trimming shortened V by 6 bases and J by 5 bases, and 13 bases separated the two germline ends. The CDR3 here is CASSRGPEYGYTF. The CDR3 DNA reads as TGTGCCAGCTCCCGAGGGCCCGAGTATGGCTACACCTTC.

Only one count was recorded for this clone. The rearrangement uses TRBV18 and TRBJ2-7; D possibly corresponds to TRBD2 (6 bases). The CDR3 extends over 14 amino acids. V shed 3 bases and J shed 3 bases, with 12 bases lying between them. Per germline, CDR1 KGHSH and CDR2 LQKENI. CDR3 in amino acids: CASSPRTEGYEQYF. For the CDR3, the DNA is TGTGCCAGCTCACCTCGCACGGAGGGCTACGAGCAGTACTTC.

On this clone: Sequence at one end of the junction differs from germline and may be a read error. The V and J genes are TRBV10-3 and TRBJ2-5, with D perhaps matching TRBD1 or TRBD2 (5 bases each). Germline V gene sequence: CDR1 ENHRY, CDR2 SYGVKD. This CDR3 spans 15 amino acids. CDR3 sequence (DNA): TGTGCCGTCGGACTGGAGACGGGGCGACCAGAGGCCCAGTACTTC. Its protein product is CAVGLETGRPEAQYF.

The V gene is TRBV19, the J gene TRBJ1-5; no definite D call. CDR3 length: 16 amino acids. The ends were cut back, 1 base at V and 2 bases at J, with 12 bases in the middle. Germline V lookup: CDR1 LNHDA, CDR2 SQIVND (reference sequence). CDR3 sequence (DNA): TGTGCCAGTAGTATAGGTGGAGTGGTGGGCAATCAGCCCCAGCATTTT. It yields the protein CASSIGGVVGNQPQHF.

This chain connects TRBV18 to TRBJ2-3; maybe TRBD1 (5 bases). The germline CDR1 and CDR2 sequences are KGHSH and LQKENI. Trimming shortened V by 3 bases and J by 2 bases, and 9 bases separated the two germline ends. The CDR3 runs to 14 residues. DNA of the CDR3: TGTGCCAGCTCACCCAGCAGGGCCACAGATACGCAGTATTTT. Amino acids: CASSPSRATDTQYF.

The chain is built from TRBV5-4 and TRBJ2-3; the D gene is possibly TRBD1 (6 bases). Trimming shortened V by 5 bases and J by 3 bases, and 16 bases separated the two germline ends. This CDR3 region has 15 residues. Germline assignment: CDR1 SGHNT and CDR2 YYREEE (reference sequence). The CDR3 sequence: CASRLQGSRTDTQYF. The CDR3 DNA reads TGTGCCAGCAGACTACAGGGATCTAGGACAGATACGCAGTATTTT.

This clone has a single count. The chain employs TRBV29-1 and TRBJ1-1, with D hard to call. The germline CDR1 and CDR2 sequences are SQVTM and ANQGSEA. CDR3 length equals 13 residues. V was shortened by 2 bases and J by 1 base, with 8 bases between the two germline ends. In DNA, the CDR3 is TGCAGCGTTGAAAGGGATCCGAACACTGAAGCTTTCTTT. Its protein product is CSVERDPNTEAFF.

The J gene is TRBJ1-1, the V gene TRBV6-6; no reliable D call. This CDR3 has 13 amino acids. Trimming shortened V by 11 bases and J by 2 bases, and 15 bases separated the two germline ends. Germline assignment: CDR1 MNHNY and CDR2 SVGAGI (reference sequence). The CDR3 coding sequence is TGTGCCGACTCTCTCCGGGCCAACACTGAAGCTTTCTTT. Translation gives CADSLRANTEAFF.

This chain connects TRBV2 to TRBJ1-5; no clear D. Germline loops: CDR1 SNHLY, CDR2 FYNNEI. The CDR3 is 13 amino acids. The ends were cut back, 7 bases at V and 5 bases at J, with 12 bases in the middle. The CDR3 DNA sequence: TGTGCCAGCAAGGGCCCTACGGATCAGCCCCAGCATTTT. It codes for CASKGPTDQPQHF.

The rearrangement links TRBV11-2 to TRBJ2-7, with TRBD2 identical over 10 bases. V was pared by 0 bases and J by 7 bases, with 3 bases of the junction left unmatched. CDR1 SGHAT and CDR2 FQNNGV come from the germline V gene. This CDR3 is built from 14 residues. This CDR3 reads CASSLDGTSEEQYF. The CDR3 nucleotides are TGTGCCAGCAGCTTAGACGGGACTAGCGAAGAGCAGTACTTC.